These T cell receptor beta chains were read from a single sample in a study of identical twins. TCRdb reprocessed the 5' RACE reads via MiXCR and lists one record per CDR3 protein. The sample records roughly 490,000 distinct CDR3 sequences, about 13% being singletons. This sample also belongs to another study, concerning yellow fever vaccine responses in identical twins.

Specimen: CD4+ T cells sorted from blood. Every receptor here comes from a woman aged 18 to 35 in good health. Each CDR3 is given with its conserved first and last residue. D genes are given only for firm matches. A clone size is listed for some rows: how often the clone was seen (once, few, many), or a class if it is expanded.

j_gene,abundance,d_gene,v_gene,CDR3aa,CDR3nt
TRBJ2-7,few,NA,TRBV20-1,CSAAPSRVARNPGYEQYF,TGCAGTGCCGCACCAAGTAGGGTCGCCCGAAATCCCGGATACGAGCAGTACTTC
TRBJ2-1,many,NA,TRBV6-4,CASSDSGGLYNEQFF,TGTGCCAGCAGTGACTCCGGGGGCCTCTACAATGAGCAGTTCTTC
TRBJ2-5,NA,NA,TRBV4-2,CASSQAGSVGETQYF,TGTGCCAGCAGCCAAGCGGGATCTGTGGGCGAGACCCAGTACTTC
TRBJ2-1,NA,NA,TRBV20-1,CSASSSGQFF,TGCAGTGCTAGTAGTTCAGGGCAGTTCTTC
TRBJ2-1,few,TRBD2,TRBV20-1,CSARDGTSANNEQFF,TGCAGTGCTAGAGATGGAACTAGCGCCAACAATGAGCAGTTCTTC
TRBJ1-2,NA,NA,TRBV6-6,CASSSQLEGYTF,TGTGCCAGCAGTTCCCAACTTGAAGGCTACACCTTC
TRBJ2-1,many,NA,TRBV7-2,CASSLKLGLHNEQFF,TGTGCCAGCAGCTTAAAGTTGGGCCTTCACAATGAGCAGTTCTTC
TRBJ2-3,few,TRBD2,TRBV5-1,CASSLVASGSASTDTQYF,TGCGCCAGCAGCTTGGTGGCTAGCGGGAGTGCTAGCACAGATACGCAGTATTTT
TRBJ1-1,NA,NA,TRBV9,CASSVVGGGTEAFF,TGTGCCAGCAGCGTAGTGGGAGGGGGCACTGAAGCTTTCTTT
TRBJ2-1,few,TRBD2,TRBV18,CASQKLAGDEQFF,TGTGCCAGCCAAAAACTAGCGGGGGATGAGCAGTTCTTC
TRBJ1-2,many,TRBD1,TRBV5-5,CASSLEEGAYGYTF,TGTGCCAGCAGCTTGGAGGAGGGGGCCTATGGCTACACCTTC
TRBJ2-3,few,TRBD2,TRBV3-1,CASSQASGGGTDTQYF,TGTGCCAGCAGCCAGGCTAGCGGGGGTGGCACAGATACGCAGTATTTT
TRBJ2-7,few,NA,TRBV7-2,CASSLALGGGEQYF,TGTGCCAGCAGCTTAGCCTTAGGGGGTGGGGAGCAGTACTTC
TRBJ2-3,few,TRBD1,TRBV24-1,CATRDRLDTQYF,TGTGCCACCCGGGACAGACTAGATACGCAGTATTTT
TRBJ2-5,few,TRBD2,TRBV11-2,CASSLMEGLAGGLYQETQYF,TGTGCCAGCAGCTTAATGGAGGGGCTAGCGGGGGGGCTATATCAAGAGACCCAGTACTTC
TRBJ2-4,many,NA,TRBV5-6,CASSLREIQYF,TGTGCCAGCAGCTTGAGGGAAATTCAGTACTTC
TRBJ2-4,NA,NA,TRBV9,CASSVTGRAMVLAKNIQYF,TGTGCCAGCAGCGTTACAGGAAGGGCGATGGTTCTAGCCAAAAACATTCAGTACTTC
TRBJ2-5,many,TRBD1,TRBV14,CASSQALPPLWTGNKETQYF,TGTGCCAGCAGCCAAGCCCTTCCCCCCCTTTGGACAGGGAACAAAGAGACCCAGTACTTC
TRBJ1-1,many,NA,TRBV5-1,CASSLVEPPYEAFF,TGCGCCAGCAGCTTGGTCGAGCCACCATATGAAGCTTTCTTT
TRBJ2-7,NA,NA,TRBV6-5,CASSYSPADEQYF,TGTGCCAGCAGTTACTCGCCAGCCGACGAGCAGTACTTC
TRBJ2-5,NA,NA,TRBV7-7,CASSSARTNDGTQYF,TGTGCTAGCAGCTCAGCCCGGACAAACGACGGGACCCAGTACTTC
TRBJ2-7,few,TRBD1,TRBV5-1,CASSLWTGANEQYF,TGCGCCAGCAGCTTATGGACAGGGGCGAACGAGCAGTACTTC
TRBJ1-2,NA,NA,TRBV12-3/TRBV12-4,CASSLFDSQPNYGYTF,TGTGCCAGCAGTCTCTTTGACAGCCAGCCTAACTATGGCTACACCTTC
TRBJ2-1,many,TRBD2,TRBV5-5,CASSPSGVKGNEQFF,TGTGCCAGCAGCCCTAGCGGGGTGAAGGGCAATGAGCAGTTCTTC
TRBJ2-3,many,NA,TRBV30,CAWSVGDTQYF,TGTGCCTGGAGTGTAGGAGATACGCAGTATTTT
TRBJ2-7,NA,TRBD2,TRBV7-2,CASIPGLGGGYEQYF,TGTGCCAGCATCCCGGGACTAGGCGGAGGGTACGAGCAGTACTTC
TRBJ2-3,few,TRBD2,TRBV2,CASRLEVVLAGYTDTQYF,TGTGCCAGCAGGCTGGAGGTGGTCCTAGCGGGGTACACAGATACGCAGTATTTT
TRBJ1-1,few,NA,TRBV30,CAWVGDAEAFF,TGTGCCTGGGTAGGTGACGCTGAAGCTTTCTTT
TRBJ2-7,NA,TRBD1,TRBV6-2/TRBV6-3,CASSGTGRHEQYF,TGTGCCAGTTCCGGGACAGGGAGGCACGAGCAGTACTTC
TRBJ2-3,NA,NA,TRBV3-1,CASSQDLATGTQYF,TGTGCCAGCAGCCAAGATCTGGCCACGGGTACGCAGTATTTT
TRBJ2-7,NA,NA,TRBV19,CASSIVRGAPSNF,TGTGCCAGTAGTATAGTGAGGGGGGCTCCTTCGAACTTC
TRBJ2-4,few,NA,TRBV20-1,CSASTAILAKNIQYF,TGCAGTGCTAGTACGGCGATACTAGCCAAAAACATTCAGTACTTC
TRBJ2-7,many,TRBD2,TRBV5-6,CASSQYGTSGRYEQYF,TGTGCCAGCAGCCAGTACGGGACTAGCGGGAGGTACGAGCAGTACTTC
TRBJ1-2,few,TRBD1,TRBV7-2,CASSFLRRQGDGYTF,TGTGCCAGCAGTTTCCTAAGGCGCCAGGGGGACGGCTACACCTTC
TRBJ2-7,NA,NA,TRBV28,CASGPLGYEQYF,TGTGCCAGCGGGCCGTTGGGATACGAGCAGTACTTC
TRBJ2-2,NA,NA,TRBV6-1,CASSRQKYTGELFF,TGTGCCAGCTCCCGGCAGAAATACACCGGGGAGCTGTTTTTT
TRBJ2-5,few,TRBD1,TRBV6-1,CATIPPKPGQGGTQYF,TGTGCCACCATCCCCCCAAAACCGGGACAGGGAGGGACCCAGTACTTC
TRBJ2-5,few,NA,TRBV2,CASNARKETQYF,TGTGCCAGCAACGCTAGGAAAGAGACCCAGTACTTC
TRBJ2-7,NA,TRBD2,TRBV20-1,CSARDSSGRAYEQYF,TGCAGTGCTAGAGATTCTAGCGGGAGGGCGTACGAGCAGTACTTC
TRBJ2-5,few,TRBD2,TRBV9,CASSVPTSGAQETQYF,TGTGCCAGCAGCGTACCGACTAGCGGGGCCCAAGAGACCCAGTACTTC
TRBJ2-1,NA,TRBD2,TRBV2,CASRDIGLAGFYNEQFF,TGTGCCAGCAGGGACATCGGACTAGCGGGTTTCTACAATGAGCAGTTCTTC
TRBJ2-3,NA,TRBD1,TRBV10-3,CAIRTGKSTDTQYF,TGTGCCATCCGGACAGGGAAAAGCACAGATACGCAGTATTTT
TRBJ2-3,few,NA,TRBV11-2,CASSLPQRDRTQYF,TGTGCCAGCAGCTTACCCCAACGCGACAGGACGCAGTATTTT
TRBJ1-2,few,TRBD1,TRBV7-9,CASSRQGLGYTF,TGTGCCAGCAGCCGACAGGGTCTTGGCTACACCTTC
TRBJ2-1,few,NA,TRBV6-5,CASRYTTGYEQFF,TGTGCCAGCAGGTATACAACAGGGTATGAGCAGTTCTTC